Included here is one T cell receptor beta chain sequence, with context. This sample is drawn from a study of blood T cell repertoires in COVID-19. Original analysis: Estimated nucleated cell counts came from reference gene primer amplification. Sequenced by immunoSEQ multiplex PCR; TCRdb stores in-frame clones only, minus some. The V and J calls and the clone size are those of that table, but D and trimming were determined from the DNA. This table holds tens of thousands of clones, 60% to 80% found once. There are 14 residues in the CDR3. Looked up from germline, CDR1 is GTSNPN and CDR2 is SVGIG (reference sequence). V trimming: 1 base; J trimming: 8 bases; junction bases outside the gene matches: 6.

The clonotype originates from a man between 60 and 75 years old with acute or convalescent COVID-19. V gene TRBV30 combines with J gene TRBJ1-4; the match to TRBD1 covers 8 bases. The source material was peripheral blood. The CDR3 protein is CAWSGVRGQEKLFF. Here the CDR3 DNA reads TGTGCCTGGAGTGGAGTCAGGGGGCAAGAAAAACTGTTTTTT. The complete variable domain, with remaining parts taken from reference TRBV30 and TRBJ1-4, reads SQTIHQWPATLVQPVGSPLSLECTVEGTSNPNLYWYRQAAGRGLQLLFYSVGIGQISSEVPQNLSASRPQDRQFILSSKKLLLSDSGFYLCAWSGVRGQEKLFFGSGTQLSVL.